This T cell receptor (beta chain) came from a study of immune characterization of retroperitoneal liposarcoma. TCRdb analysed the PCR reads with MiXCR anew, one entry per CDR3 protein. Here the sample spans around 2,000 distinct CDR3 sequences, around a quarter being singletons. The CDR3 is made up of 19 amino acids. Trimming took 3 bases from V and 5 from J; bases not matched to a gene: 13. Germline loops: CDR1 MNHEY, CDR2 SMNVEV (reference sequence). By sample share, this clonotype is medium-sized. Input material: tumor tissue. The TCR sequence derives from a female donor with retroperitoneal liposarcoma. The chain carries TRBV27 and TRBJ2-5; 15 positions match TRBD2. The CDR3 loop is CASSLGPPGLAGGWETQYF. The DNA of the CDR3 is TGTGCCAGCAGTTTGGGACCTCCGGGACTAGCGGGAGGTTGGGAGACCCAGTACTTC.